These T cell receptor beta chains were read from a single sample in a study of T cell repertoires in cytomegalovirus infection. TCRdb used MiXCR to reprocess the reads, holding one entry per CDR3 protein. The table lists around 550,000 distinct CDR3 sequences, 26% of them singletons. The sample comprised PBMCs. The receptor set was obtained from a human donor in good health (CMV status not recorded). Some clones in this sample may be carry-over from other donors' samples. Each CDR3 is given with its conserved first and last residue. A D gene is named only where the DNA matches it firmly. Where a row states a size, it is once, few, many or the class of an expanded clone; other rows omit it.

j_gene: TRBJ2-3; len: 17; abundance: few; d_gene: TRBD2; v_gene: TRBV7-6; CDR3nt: TGTGCCAGCAGCTTAACGGGACTAGCGGATTACACAGATACGCAGTATTTT; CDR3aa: CASSLTGLADYTDTQYF
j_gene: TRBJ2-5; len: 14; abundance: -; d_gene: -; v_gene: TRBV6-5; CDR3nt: TGTGCCAGCAGTACAACTGCGACGGCAGGGGCCCAGTACTTC; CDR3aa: CASSTTATAGAQYF
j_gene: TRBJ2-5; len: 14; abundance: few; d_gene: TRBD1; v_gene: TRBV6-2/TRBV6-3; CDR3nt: TGTGCCACCCAGGACAGGGGGCTGAAAGAGACCCAGTACTTC; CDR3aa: CATQDRGLKETQYF
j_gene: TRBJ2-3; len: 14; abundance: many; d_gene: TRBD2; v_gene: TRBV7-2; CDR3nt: TGTGCCAGCAGCTTAGCTAGCGGGTTAGATACGCAGTATTTT; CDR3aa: CASSLASGLDTQYF
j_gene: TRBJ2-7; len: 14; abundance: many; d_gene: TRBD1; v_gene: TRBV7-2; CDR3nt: TGTGCCAGCAGCTTCGGGACAGGAACCTACGAGCAGTACTTC; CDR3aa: CASSFGTGTYEQYF
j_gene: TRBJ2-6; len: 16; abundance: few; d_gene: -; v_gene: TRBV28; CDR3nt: TGTGCCAGCAGCTCGGCGGGCGGCGCTGGGGCCAACGTCCTGACTTTC; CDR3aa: CASSSAGGAGANVLTF
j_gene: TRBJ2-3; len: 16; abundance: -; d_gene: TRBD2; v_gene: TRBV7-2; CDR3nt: TGTGCCAGCAGCTCAAGACTAGCGGGTGCGACGGGCACGCAGTATTTT; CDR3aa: CASSSRLAGATGTQYF
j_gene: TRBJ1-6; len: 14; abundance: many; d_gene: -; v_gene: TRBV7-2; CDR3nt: TGTGCCAGCAGCTCTGACAGACTTTATTCACCCCTCCACTTT; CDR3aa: CASSSDRLYSPLHF
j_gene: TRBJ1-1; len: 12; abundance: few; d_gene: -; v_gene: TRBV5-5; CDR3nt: TGTGCCAGCAGCCTGGTCGAGCCTGAAGCTTTCTTT; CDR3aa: CASSLVEPEAFF
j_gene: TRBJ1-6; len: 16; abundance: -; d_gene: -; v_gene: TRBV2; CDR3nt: TGTGCCAGCACCTCTGGAGCAGGTTTTTATAATTCACCCCTCCACTTT; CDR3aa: CASTSGAGFYNSPLHF
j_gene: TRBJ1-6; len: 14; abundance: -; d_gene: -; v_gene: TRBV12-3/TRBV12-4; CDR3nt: TGTGCCAGCAGTTTACAGGGATTTCGGTCACCCCTCCACTTT; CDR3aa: CASSLQGFRSPLHF
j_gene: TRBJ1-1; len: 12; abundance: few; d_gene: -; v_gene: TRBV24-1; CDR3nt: TGTGCCACCAGTGGTGCCGGGACTGAAGCTTTCTTT; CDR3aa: CATSGAGTEAFF
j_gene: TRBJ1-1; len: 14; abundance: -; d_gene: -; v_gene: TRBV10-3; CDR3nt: TGTGCCATCAGTGACCACACGGGGGGGGCTGAAGCTTTCTTT; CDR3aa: CAISDHTGGAEAFF
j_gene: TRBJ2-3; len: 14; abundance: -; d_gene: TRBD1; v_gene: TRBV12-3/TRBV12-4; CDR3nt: TGTGCCAGCAAACCGGGACAGGGGAGTTATACGCAGTATTTT; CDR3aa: CASKPGQGSYTQYF
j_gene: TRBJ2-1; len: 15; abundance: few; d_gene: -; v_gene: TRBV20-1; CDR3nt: TGCAGTGCCACTATAGCCGGGGGTTTCTACAATGAGCAGTTCTTC; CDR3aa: CSATIAGGFYNEQFF
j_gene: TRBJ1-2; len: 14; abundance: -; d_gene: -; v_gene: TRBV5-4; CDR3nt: TGTGCCAGCAGACTAGGGGGGGGTGACTATGGCTACACCTTC; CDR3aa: CASRLGGGDYGYTF
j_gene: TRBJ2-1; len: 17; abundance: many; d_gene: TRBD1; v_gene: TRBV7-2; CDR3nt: TGTGCCAGCAGCCGTCCGGGACAGGTATTATCCTACAATGAGCAGTTCTTC; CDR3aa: CASSRPGQVLSYNEQFF
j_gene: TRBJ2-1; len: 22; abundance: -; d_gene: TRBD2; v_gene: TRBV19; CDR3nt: TGTGCCAGTAGTATAGGTGCCTGGGATTTCGGAGCGGGAGCCCCTAGAAGGAATGAGCAGTTCTTC; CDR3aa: CASSIGAWDFGAGAPRRNEQFF
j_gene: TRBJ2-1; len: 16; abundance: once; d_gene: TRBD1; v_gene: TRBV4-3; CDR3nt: TGCGCCAGCAAACGAACTGGGGACAGAACTTACAATGAGCAGTTCTTC; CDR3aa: CASKRTGDRTYNEQFF
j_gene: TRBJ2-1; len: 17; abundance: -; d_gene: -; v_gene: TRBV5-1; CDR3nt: TGCGCCAGCAGCTTGGGGAACAGCCTTGACTCCTACAATGAGCAGTTCTTC; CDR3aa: CASSLGNSLDSYNEQFF
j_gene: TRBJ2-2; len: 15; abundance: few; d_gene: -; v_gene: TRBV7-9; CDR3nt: TGTGCCAGCAGCGTAGCGACCCCCCCTTTTGGGGAGCTGTTTTTT; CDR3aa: CASSVATPPFGELFF
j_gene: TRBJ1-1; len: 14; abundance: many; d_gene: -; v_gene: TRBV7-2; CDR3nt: TGTGCCAGCAGCTGGGCCGGGACCGGGATTGAAGCTTTCTTT; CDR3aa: CASSWAGTGIEAFF
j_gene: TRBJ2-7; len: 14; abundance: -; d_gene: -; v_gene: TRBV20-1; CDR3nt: TGCAGTGCCCCCACCAGCAGGAGCTCCTACGAGCAGTACTTC; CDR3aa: CSAPTSRSSYEQYF
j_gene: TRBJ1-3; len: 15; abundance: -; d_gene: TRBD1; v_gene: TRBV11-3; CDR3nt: TGTGCCAGCAGCTACCGGGACAGGGCTAGTAACACCATATATTTT; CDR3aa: CASSYRDRASNTIYF
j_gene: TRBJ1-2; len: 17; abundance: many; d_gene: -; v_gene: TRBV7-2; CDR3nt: TGTGCCAGCAGCCCCGCGGGGCGGTCGGCGGGGAACTATGGCTACACCTTC; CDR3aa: CASSPAGRSAGNYGYTF
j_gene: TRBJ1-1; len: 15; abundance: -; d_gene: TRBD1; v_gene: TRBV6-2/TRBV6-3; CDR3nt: TGTGCCAGCAGTTACCAGGACAGGGGGAACACTGAAGCTTTCTTT; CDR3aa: CASSYQDRGNTEAFF